The clone carrying this TCR beta chain has just a few counts. As yet, its antigen is unknown. This sample was taken from a study of response to subunit inactivated influenza vaccine. General study findings and limits: The authors proposed limited new T cell recruitment per seasonal influenza vaccination.

Each CDR3 protein is one row after TCRdb ran MiXCR on the RT-PCR reads. The profile covers some 850,000 distinct CDR3 sequences, with less than 20% appearing a single time and roughly a tenth taken by the ten largest. This CDR3 is 14 amino acids long. V was clipped by 7 bases and J by 2 bases; unmatched bases: 7. Per the germline V gene, CDR1 is SGHTA and CDR2 is FQGNSA. This sequence originates from a man aged 45-65 years who received an inactivated influenza vaccine. This rearrangement joins TRBV7-2 to TRBJ2-7; 8 bases line up with TRBD2. Sequenced material: PBMCs from blood, taken more than 4 days after vaccination. In DNA form, the CDR3 reads TGTGCCAGCACCGTAGCGGGATCAGCCTACGAGCAGTACTTC. Translation: CASTVAGSAYEQYF.